The clone carrying this T cell receptor (beta chain) has ten or more counts. Its antigen is currently unknown. Each CDR3 protein gets one entry after TCRdb re-called the reads with MiXCR. The data contain about 110,000 distinct CDR3 sequences, roughly 9.1% of them seen just once; the ten biggest clones take up 30% to 40%. The data were taken from a study of T cell repertoires in cytomegalovirus infection. This CDR3 has 16 residues. Unmatched junction bases numbered 7, after V lost 6 bases and J lost 3 bases. Germline CDR1 and CDR2: SEHNR and FQNEAQ (reference sequence). Sequenced: PBMCs, sequenced either directly or after in vitro stimulation (not recorded which). The TCR comes from a human donor in good health (CMV status not recorded). Some clones in this sample may be carry-over from other donors' samples. The chain recombines TRBV7-9 with TRBJ2-3; 12 nucleotides line up with TRBD2. CDR3 sequence reads: CASRETSGRSTDTQYF. The CDR3 DNA is TGTGCCAGCAGGGAAACTAGCGGGAGGTCGACAGATACGCAGTATTTT.